These T cell receptor beta chains were read from a single sample in a study of prognosis after radiotherapy for stage I lung cancer. TCRdb re-called the multiplex PCR reads through MiXCR, storing one row per CDR3 protein. The sample has about 8,500 distinct CDR3 sequences; over 50% are singletons. The sample was PBMCs, taken before or after stereotactic body radiation therapy (not recorded which). All receptors derive from a donor aged 50 or older with non-small cell lung cancer. Both conserved end residues are part of each CDR3. The order of the fields is clone size, D gene, J gene, V gene, CDR3 DNA, CDR3 protein. The D gene is left open where the match is weak. Not all rows give a size; the values are once, few, many and, for expanded clones, a class.

NA | TRBD2 | TRBJ2-2 | TRBV12-3/TRBV12-4 | TGTGCCAGCAGCCGTAGCGGGAGGGCGGAGCTGTTTTTT | CASSRSGRAELFF
NA | NA | TRBJ1-2 | TRBV5-1 | TGCGCCAGCAGCTTGGCGCAGGAAGGCTATGGCTACACCTTC | CASSLAQEGYGYTF
NA | NA | TRBJ1-4 | TRBV7-9 | TGTGCCAGCAGCACAAATGGCGCATGGTGGATTAATGAAAAACTGTTTTTT | CASSTNGAWWINEKLFF
few | TRBD1 | TRBJ2-3 | TRBV6-2/TRBV6-3 | TGTGCCAGTATGCGGACAGGGAGCACAGATACGCAGTATTTT | CASMRTGSTDTQYF
NA | NA | TRBJ2-2 | TRBV24-1 | TGTGCCACCAGTGTGGGGGAGCGGGACACCGGGGAGCTGTTTTTT | CATSVGERDTGELFF
NA | NA | TRBJ2-3 | TRBV28 | TGTGCCAGCAGTTCGCCCCCCAATACGCAGTATTTT | CASSSPPNTQYF
medium-sized | NA | TRBJ1-3 | TRBV20-1 | TGCAGTGCTAGAACGGTCAACTCTGGAAACACCATATATTTT | CSARTVNSGNTIYF
NA | NA | TRBJ2-7 | TRBV6-2/TRBV6-3 | TGTGCCAGCAGAGACAGTACTACCCACGAGCAGTACTTC | CASRDSTTHEQYF
medium-sized | NA | TRBJ2-5 | TRBV24-1 | TGTGCCGTAAGTGGGGCTCCAGAGACCCAGTACTTC | CAVSGAPETQYF
medium-sized | NA | TRBJ2-3 | TRBV11-3 | TGTGCCAGCAGCTTAGGGACCTCTAGCACAGATACGCAGTATTTT | CASSLGTSSTDTQYF
many | NA | TRBJ1-4 | TRBV19 | TGTGCCAGTAGTCTCGGACAGTCAAATGAAAAACTGTTTTTT | CASSLGQSNEKLFF
NA | TRBD1 | TRBJ1-2 | TRBV6-1 | TGTGCCAGCGAGAGGGGACAGCGGATTTTCGGCTACACCTTC | CASERGQRIFGYTF
NA | TRBD2 | TRBJ2-3 | TRBV20-1 | TGCAGTGCTAGAGAGGTAGCGGGACGGTCAGATACGCAGTATTTT | CSAREVAGRSDTQYF
many | NA | TRBJ2-5 | TRBV7-9 | TGTGCCAGCAGCCGGACAGTTGAAGAGACCCAGTACTTC | CASSRTVEETQYF
medium-sized | TRBD2 | TRBJ2-1 | TRBV7-9 | TGTGCCAGCAGCTTAGAAGTACTAGCGGGAGGGCTCGCTGAGCAGTTCTTC | CASSLEVLAGGLAEQFF
NA | NA | TRBJ2-2 | TRBV11-3 | TGTGCCAGCAGCTTAGAGCTGAACACCGGGGAGCTGTTTTTT | CASSLELNTGELFF
once | TRBD1 | TRBJ2-3 | TRBV27 | TGTGCCAGCAGTCCCCGGACAGGGTTAGATACGCAGTATTTT | CASSPRTGLDTQYF
NA | NA | TRBJ2-5 | TRBV30 | TGTGCCTGGAATCTTGTCCTAGAGGAGACCCAGTACTTC | CAWNLVLEETQYF
medium-sized | NA | TRBJ1-2 | TRBV20-1 | TGCAGTGCCCCCGAGGGTTCAGTTAACTATGGCTACACCTTC | CSAPEGSVNYGYTF
once | NA | TRBJ2-1 | TRBV24-1 | TGTGCCACCAGTGAGTCTCGCGGTAACAATGAGCAGTTCTTC | CATSESRGNNEQFF
NA | TRBD1 | TRBJ2-2 | TRBV4-3 | TGCGCCAGCAGCCCTGACAGGGACCAATGGGCCGGGGAGCTGTTTTTT | CASSPDRDQWAGELFF
few | NA | TRBJ2-7 | TRBV28 | TGTGCCAGCATGGTCGGGATTGGGTACGAGCAGTACTTC | CASMVGIGYEQYF
medium-sized | NA | TRBJ2-7 | TRBV7-9 | TGTGCCAGCAGCTTAAGGGACTTGGGGTGGAGAGGGGTCTACGAGCAGTACTTC | CASSLRDLGWRGVYEQYF
NA | NA | TRBJ1-2 | TRBV2 | TGTGCCAGCAGTGAGAGACAGGCGCTCTATGGCTACACCTTC | CASSERQALYGYTF
NA | NA | TRBJ2-3 | TRBV18 | TGTGCCAGCTCGCTTACTAGCACAGATACGCAGTATTTT | CASSLTSTDTQYF